A single TCR beta chain is shown here with its context. Trimming shortened V by 3 bases and J by 3 bases, and 11 bases separated the two germline ends. The CDR3 sequence is 14 residues long. The germline V gene encodes CDR1 KGHSH and CDR2 LQKENI. PCR primers comprised 60 Vbeta and 13 Jbeta primers. Profiled with immunoSEQ multiplex PCR; TCRdb holds only in-frame clones, not every one. The sample shows 100,000 or so clones, roughly 84% of them seen only once. This record comes from a study of cytomegalovirus exposure and HLA in healthy donors. The sequenced material came from PBMCs. The source of this sequence is a woman aged 18-35 years in good health and CMV-seronegative. V gene TRBV18 combines with J gene TRBJ2-5; D may be TRBD1 (7 bases). For the CDR3, the DNA is TGTGCCAGCTCACCGCAGGGGGGAAAAGAGACCCAGTACTTC. Translated: CASSPQGGKETQYF.